These 10 T cell receptor beta chains were sequenced from one sample in a study of CXCR3-negative and CXCR3-positive naive CD8 T cells. UMI-tagged TRB cDNA libraries were built via 5' RACE. TCRdb re-called the 5' RACE reads, yielding one record per CDR3 amino acid sequence without DNA. The specimen's table records around 57,000 distinct CDR3 sequences. Sequenced input: memory CD8+ T cells from blood. Source of these receptors: a human donor in good health. Some clones in this sample may be carry-over from other donors' samples.

The V gene is TRBV19, the J gene TRBJ2-7; TCRdb's assignment of TRBD1 cannot be checked, as there is no DNA. The CDR3 consists of 14 residues. Per germline, CDR1 LNHDA and CDR2 SQIVND (reference sequence). The CDR3 spells CASRDLGQEFEQYF.

This chain links TRBV9 with TRBJ1-2. CDR1 SGDLS and CDR2 YYNGEE come from the germline V gene. The CDR3 contains 12 residues. This CDR3 reads CASSRERSGYTF.

The genes are TRBV12-3 or TRBV12-4 and TRBJ1-5; TCRdb's D gene call, TRBD1, goes unchecked for lack of DNA. This CDR3 has 14 residues. CDR3 region: CASTLTGSNQPQHF.

The V gene is TRBV5-1, the J gene TRBJ2-1; the TRBD1 assignment by TCRdb is unverifiable without DNA. The germline V gene encodes CDR1 SGHRS and CDR2 YFSETQ. This CDR3 comprises 13 residues. CDR3 sequence: CASSPALGNEQFF.

V is TRBV7-6 and J is TRBJ2-1; TCRdb gives TRBD2 as the D gene, but with no DNA this cannot be confirmed. The CDR3 is 15 amino acids. Germline V lookup: CDR1 SGHVS, CDR2 FNYEAQ. This chain's CDR3 is CASSSTSGGANEQFF.

This chain joins TRBV29-1 and TRBJ1-2; the TRBD1 assignment by TCRdb is unverifiable without DNA. CDR3 length: 15 residues. Per germline, CDR1 SQVTM and CDR2 ANQGSEA. CDR3 region: CSVGGGVGWTYGYTF.

This sequence joins TRBV6-5 and TRBJ2-1; without DNA, the TCRdb call of TRBD2 cannot be checked. The CDR3 totals 15 residues. Germline values: CDR1 MNHEY, CDR2 SVGAGI. CDR3 sequence reads: CASGYIGGSYNEQFF.

The genes are TRBV7-8 and TRBJ2-3; TCRdb proposes TRBD2, but this gene call is untestable without DNA. The CDR3 is 19 amino acids. Per the germline V gene, CDR1 is SGHVS and CDR2 is FQNEAQ. The CDR3 loop is CASSLGLVLAGGRTDTQYF.

The J gene is TRBJ1-1, the V gene TRBV6-5; there is no DNA to check the TCRdb D call of TRBD1. Germline V gene sequence: CDR1 MNHEY, CDR2 SVGAGI. The CDR3 contains 13 residues. The CDR3 is CASSYGGLTEAFF.

The chain has TRBV7-9 and TRBJ2-7; TCRdb reports TRBD1, a call that lacks DNA to check it against. Per the germline V gene, CDR1 is SEHNR and CDR2 is FQNEAQ (reference sequence). CDR3 size: 11 residues. The CDR3 loop is CASSLEGSQYF.